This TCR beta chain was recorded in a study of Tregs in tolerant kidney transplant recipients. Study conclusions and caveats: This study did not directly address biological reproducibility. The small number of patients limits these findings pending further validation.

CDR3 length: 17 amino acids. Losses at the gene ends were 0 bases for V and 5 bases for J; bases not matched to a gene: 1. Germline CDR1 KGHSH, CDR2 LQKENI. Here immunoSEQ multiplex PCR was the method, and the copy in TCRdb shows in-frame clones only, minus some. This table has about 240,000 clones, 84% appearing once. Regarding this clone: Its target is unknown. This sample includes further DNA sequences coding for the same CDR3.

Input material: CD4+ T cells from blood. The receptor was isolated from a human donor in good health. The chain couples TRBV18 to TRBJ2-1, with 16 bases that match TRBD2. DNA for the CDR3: TGTGCCAGCTCACCACCGGGACTAGCGGGGGGGAACAATGAGCAGTTCTTC. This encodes CASSPPGLAGGNNEQFF.